This T cell receptor beta chain was observed in a study of PD-L1 blockade in urothelial cancer. Some clones are missing from TCRdb's copy, which holds only in-frame ones; the method was immunoSEQ multiplex PCR. The sample gives tens of thousands of clones, just under 85% of which show up once; less than 8.5% is in the top ten. Indicated time point: pretreatment peripheral blood. Germline V gene data show CDR1 as SGHVS and CDR2 as FQNEAQ. This CDR3 comprises 15 residues. The V segment lost 5 bases and the J segment 3 bases; nucleotides outside the gene matches: 6. The chain links TRBV7-8 to TRBJ2-5; 10 bases line up with TRBD1. Sequences were derived from PBMCs, sampled around atezolizumab (anti-PD-L1) treatment. The origin of this receptor is a middle-aged man with urothelial cancer. Here the CDR3 reads CASSPPGTGEETQYF. The DNA of the CDR3 is TGTGCCAGCAGCCCCCCTGGGACAGGGGAAGAGACCCAGTACTTC.